A single sample gave rise to the 3 T cell receptor beta chains below, sequenced in a study of beta chain features in type 1 diabetes. General observations from the study: There was a moderate but significant shortening of TCRB CDR3s in all four CD4+ subsets of Type 1 diabetes patients.

Every bit of the isolated RNA underwent reverse transcription, so sequencing read expressed TCRB transcripts. The table came from immunoSEQ multiplex PCR; TCRdb's copy has only in-frame clones and leaves some out. The sample contains about 660,000 clones, 11% to 15% of which appear only once. Their antigens are not known. The sequenced material came from naive CD4+ T cells from blood. These receptors originate from a man aged 18-30 years with type 1 diabetes.

Only a few counts were recorded for this clone. A junction end diverges from the germline sequence, so it may reflect a read error. The V gene is TRBV30, the J gene TRBJ2-4; TRBD2 matches 8 bases. This CDR3 comprises 12 residues. Germline V gene sequence: CDR1 GTSNPN, CDR2 SVGIG (reference sequence). The CDR3 spells CAWSVNGERESF. The CDR3 DNA sequence: TGTGCCTGGAGTGTTAATGGCGAGCGGGAGAGCTTC.

V gene TRBV11-2 combines with J gene TRBJ2-7, with D possibly TRBD1 on 6 matching bases. Per germline, CDR1 SGHAT and CDR2 FQNNGV. The CDR3 consists of 12 residues. The V gene lost 7 bases and the J gene lost 3 bases, with 10 bases spanning the gap. CDR3 nucleotides: TGTGCCAGCACCTCACAGGGCTACGAGCAGTACTTC. Amino acids: CASTSQGYEQYF. The whole variable domain, filled in from reference TRBV11-2 and TRBJ2-7, reads EAGVAQSPRYKIIEKRQSVAFWCNPISGHATLYWYQQILGQGPKLLIQFQNNGVVDDSQLPKDRFSAERLKGVDSTLKIQPAKLEDSAVYLCASTSQGYEQYFGPGTRLTVT.

The chain uses TRBV30 and TRBJ1-3; weak D call: TRBD1 (5 bases). The germline gives CDR1 GTSNPN, CDR2 SVGIG (reference sequence). V dropped 0 bases and J dropped 7 bases, with 7 bases sitting between them. This CDR3 region has 12 residues. CDR3 in amino acids: CAWSVGVNTIYF. DNA for the CDR3: TGTGCCTGGAGTGTAGGGGTCAACACCATATATTTT. The variable domain in full, with the rest retrieved from reference TRBV30 and TRBJ1-3, is SQTIHQWPATLVQPVGSPLSLECTVEGTSNPNLYWYRQAAGRGLQLLFYSVGIGQISSEVPQNLSASRPQDRQFILSSKKLLLSDSGFYLCAWSVGVNTIYFGEGSWLTVV.